One sample yielded the 19 T cell receptor beta chains listed below, sequenced in a study of CD8 T cells in Susac syndrome (dated by TCRdb to the late 2010s). The library came from the immunoSEQ multiplex PCR assay. RNA was extracted with the RNeasy kit and roughly 0.45 to 1 ug was reverse transcribed using random hexamers. The raw public data were reprocessed by TCRdb itself: fastp quality trimming at Q25, MiXCR clonotype calling, in-frame beta chains only. Under each unique CDR3 protein, matching rows form one entry showing the most common genes and DNA. This sample has over 150,000 distinct CDR3 sequences in its table, and about 96% of those were observed once. The ten largest clones take up 0.095% to 0.15% of the sample. Material: CD4+ T cells from PBMCs. These receptors all come from a human donor with Susac syndrome.

The chain couples TRBV11-3 to TRBJ2-2; D gene uncertain. The CDR3 spans 13 residues. Trimming took 5 bases from V and 7 from J, leaving 11 bases between them. Germline V gene data show CDR1 as SGHNT and CDR2 as YENEEA. This CDR3 reads CASSETDVGELFF. The CDR3 DNA reads as TGTGCCAGCAGCGAAACGGACGTCGGGGAGCTGTTTTTT.

The chain carries TRBV6-1 and TRBJ1-1; 7 bases agree with TRBD1. The CDR3 totals 17 residues. The trim removed 6 bases at V and 2 bases at J, leaving 15 bases unmatched. CDR1 MNHNS and CDR2 SASEGT come from the germline V gene. The CDR3 DNA follows: TGTGCCAGCAGCCCGGGGGGGACAGCGAGGAGAAACACTGAAGCTTTCTTT. This encodes CASSPGGTARRNTEAFF.

This chain connects TRBV15 to TRBJ2-3, with D unclear. Trimming cost V 2 bases and J 4 bases, with 10 bases left between them. The CDR3 totals 14 residues. The germline V gene encodes CDR1 LNHNV and CDR2 YYDKDF (reference sequence). CDR3 sequence: CATSRRHPPDTQYF. CDR3 in DNA: TGTGCCACCAGCAGACGCCACCCTCCAGATACGCAGTATTTT.

This chain joins TRBV28 and TRBJ2-1; D unclear. CDR1 is MDHEN and CDR2 is SYDVKM in the germline V gene. Trimming pared 11 bases from V and 8 bases from J, leaving 4 bases between. CDR3 length: 8 amino acids. CDR3: CAVDEQFF. Here the CDR3 DNA reads TGTGCCGTAGATGAGCAGTTCTTC.

The chain recombines TRBV3-1 with TRBJ2-3; D is possibly TRBD2 (6 bases). The CDR3 loop spans 16 amino acids. Per the germline V gene, CDR1 is LGHDT and CDR2 is YNNKEL (reference sequence). V was pared by 4 bases and J by 5 bases, with 19 bases between. CDR3 sequence: CASSPGLTLRGDTQYF. CDR3 DNA: TGTGCCAGCAGCCCGGGACTTACCCTGAGGGGAGATACGCAGTATTTT.

The J gene is TRBJ2-7, the V gene TRBV20-1; 8 bases match TRBD1. V lost 6 bases, J lost 2 bases, and 12 bases stayed unmatched. Germline V gene data show CDR1 as DFQATT and CDR2 as SNEGSKA (reference sequence). This CDR3 has 15 amino acids. The CDR3 loop reads CSANPDRGLTYEQYF. CDR3 DNA sequence: TGCAGTGCAAATCCAGACAGGGGCCTTACCTACGAGCAGTACTTC.

The chain employs TRBV6-2 or TRBV6-3 and TRBJ1-5, with no clear D. Trimming cost V 0 bases and J 7 bases, with 7 bases left between them. Germline V gene lookup returns CDR1 MNHEY and CDR2 SVGEGT. This CDR3 region has 13 residues. This CDR3 reads CASSYSGSQPQHF. CDR3 coding DNA: TGTGCCAGCAGTTACTCGGGGAGCCAGCCCCAGCATTTT.

V and J are TRBV10-3 and TRBJ1-2; D not resolved. The CDR3 has 11 residues. The germline gives CDR1 ENHRY, CDR2 SYGVKD. V lost 0 bases and J 9 bases, leaving 5 bases between the germline ends. DNA of the CDR3: TGTGCCATCAGTGAGTCTAATCGCTACACCTTC. Translated, it gives CAISESNRYTF.

The chain uses TRBV20-1 and TRBJ1-4, with D unclear. Per the germline V gene, CDR1 is DFQATT and CDR2 is SNEGSKA (reference sequence). The CDR3 contains 13 residues. Deletions cut 0 bases from V and 9 bases from J, with 11 bases between. CDR3 in amino acids: CSARDREPQKLFF. Written as DNA, the CDR3 is TGCAGTGCTAGAGACCGGGAGCCCCAAAAACTGTTTTTT.

This clonotype occurred once. J is TRBJ2-5 and V is TRBV30; TRBD1 aligns across 7 bases. Germline V gives CDR1 GTSNPN, CDR2 SVGIG (reference sequence). The V segment lost 5 bases and the J segment 3 bases; nucleotides outside the gene matches: 3. The CDR3 spans 12 residues. The CDR3 loop is CAWGQVEETQYF. The CDR3 bases are TGTGCCTGGGGACAGGTCGAAGAGACCCAGTACTTC.

The V call is TRBV4-2, the J call TRBJ2-1; unclear D gene. Germline loops: CDR1 LGHNA, CDR2 YNFKEQ. The V gene lost 1 base and the J gene lost 6 bases, with 13 bases spanning the gap. The CDR3 sequence is 15 residues long. The CDR3, as DNA: TGTGCCAGCAGCCAAGCGGCAGGATTGATCAATGAGCAGTTCTTC. The encoded protein is CASSQAAGLINEQFF.

The V call is TRBV28, the J call TRBJ2-5; D is unclear. The V and J ends lost 3 bases and 0 bases respectively, with 17 bases between them. The CDR3 length is 17 residues. Germline-derived CDR1 and CDR2 are MDHEN and SYDVKM. The CDR3 protein is CASSLYKSISYQETQYF. The CDR3 nucleotides read TGTGCCAGCAGTTTGTACAAGTCGATTTCGTACCAAGAGACCCAGTACTTC.

The chain uses TRBV15 and TRBJ1-4, with D hard to call. Per the germline V gene, CDR1 is LNHNV and CDR2 is YYDKDF (reference sequence). Trimming shortened V by 5 bases and J by 8 bases, and 18 bases separated the two germline ends. The CDR3 length is 15 residues. The CDR3 coding sequence is TGTGCCACCAGCCCTACGGTCACAGATCCAGAAAAACTGTTTTTT. This translates into CATSPTVTDPEKLFF.

The chain joins TRBV19 to TRBJ2-3; 8 bases are a match to TRBD1. Germline assignment: CDR1 LNHDA and CDR2 SQIVND (reference sequence). The CDR3 consists of 14 residues. V shed 9 bases and J 4 bases; nucleotides not matched to a gene: 9. CDR3 in amino acids: CASKDRASPDTQYF. CDR3 nucleotides: TGTGCCAGCAAGGACAGGGCGAGCCCAGATACGCAGTATTTT.

For the CDR3, the DNA is TGTGCCAGCAGCTTATCCTTAACAGGGACAGATACGCAGTATTTT. Translating it yields CASSLSLTGTDTQYF. The chain has TRBV7-8 and TRBJ2-3; possible D gene TRBD1, 6 bases. The CDR3 has 15 residues. The ends were cut back, 2 bases at V and 3 bases at J, with 12 bases in the middle. In germline, CDR1 is SGHVS, CDR2 FQNEAQ. The variable domain in full, with the rest retrieved from reference TRBV7-8 and TRBJ2-3, is GAGVSQSPRYKVAKRGQDVALRCDPISGHVSLFWYQQALGQGPEFLTYFQNEAQLDKSGLPSDRFFAERPEGSVSTLKIQRTQQEDSAVYLCASSLSLTGTDTQYFGPGTRLTVL.

The chain carries TRBV5-1 and TRBJ2-5; 8 bases line up with TRBD2. The CDR3 consists of 18 residues. Trimming at V came to 4 bases and at J to 1 base, leaving 15 bases not matched to a gene. CDR1 and CDR2 (germline): SGHRS, YFSETQ. As DNA, the CDR3 is TGCGCCAGCAGCCGTGACTGGGCGGGAGGCTCCATCCAAGAGACCCAGTACTTC. Translated: CASSRDWAGGSIQETQYF. The full variable domain, completed using reference TRBV5-1 and TRBJ2-5, is KAGVTQTPRYLIKTRGQQVTLSCSPISGHRSVSWYQQTPGQGLQFLFEYFSETQRNKGNFPGRFSGRQFSNSRSEMNVSTLELGDSALYLCASSRDWAGGSIQETQYFGPGTRLLVL.

In DNA, the CDR3 is TGCAGCGTTGAAACCAACAGGGAGAGGAGCGTGTACACTGAAGCTTTCTTT. Its protein product is CSVETNRERSVYTEAFF. J is TRBJ1-1 and V is TRBV29-1, with a weak D call TRBD1 (6 bases). The germline gives CDR1 SQVTM, CDR2 ANQGSEA. The CDR3 is made up of 17 amino acids. The V end was cut by 2 bases, the J end by 3 bases, with 22 bases between. The full variable domain, its missing parts supplied by reference TRBV29-1 and TRBJ1-1, is SAVISQKPSRDICQRGTSLTIQCQVDSQVTMMFWYRQQPGQSLTLIATANQGSEATYESGFVIDKFPISRPNLTFSTLTVSNMSPEDSSIYLCSVETNRERSVYTEAFFGQGTRLTVV.

The CDR3 DNA follows: TGTGCCAGCAGCTCACACGGTAGCAATCAGCCCCAGCATTTT. Translated: CASSSHGSNQPQHF. The rearrangement links TRBV7-2 to TRBJ1-5, with D unresolved. Germline CDR1 is SGHTA and CDR2 is FQGNSA. V gave up 4 bases and J gave up 0 bases, with 7 bases separating them. There are 14 residues in the CDR3. The full variable domain, completed using reference TRBV7-2 and TRBJ1-5, is GAGVSQSPSNKVTEKGKDVELRCDPISGHTALYWYRQSLGQGLEFLIYFQGNSAPDKSGLPSDRFSAERTGGSVSTLTIQRTQQEDSAVYLCASSSHGSNQPQHFGDGTRLSIL.

The rearrangement joins TRBV9 to TRBJ2-7; D unclear. The CDR3 has 15 amino acids. Trimming shortened V by 7 bases and J by 1 base, and 18 bases separated the two germline ends. The germline gives CDR1 SGDLS, CDR2 YYNGEE. CDR3 amino acids: CASAPRNGISYEQYV. The CDR3 DNA follows: TGTGCCAGCGCACCCAGGAACGGCATTTCCTACGAGCAGTACGTC.